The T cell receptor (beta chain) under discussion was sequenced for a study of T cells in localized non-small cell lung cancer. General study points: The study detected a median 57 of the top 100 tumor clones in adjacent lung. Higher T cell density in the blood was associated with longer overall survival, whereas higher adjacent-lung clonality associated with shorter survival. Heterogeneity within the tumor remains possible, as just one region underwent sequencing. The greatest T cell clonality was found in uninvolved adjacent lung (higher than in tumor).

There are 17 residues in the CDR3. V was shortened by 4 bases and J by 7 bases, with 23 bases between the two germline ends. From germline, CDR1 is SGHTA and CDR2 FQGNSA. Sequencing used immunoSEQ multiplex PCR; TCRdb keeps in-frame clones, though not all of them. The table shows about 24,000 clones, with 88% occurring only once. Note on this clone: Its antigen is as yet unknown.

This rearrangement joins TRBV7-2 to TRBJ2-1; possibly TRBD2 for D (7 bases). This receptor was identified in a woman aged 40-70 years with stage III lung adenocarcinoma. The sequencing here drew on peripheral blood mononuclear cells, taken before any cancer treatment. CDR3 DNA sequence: TGTGCCAGCAGCTCGCCGTTGTTTCGGGGGGCGAGAAATGAGCAGTTCTTC. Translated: CASSSPLFRGARNEQFF.